The rows below give T cell receptor beta chains drawn from one sample of a study of blood T cell repertoires in COVID-19. This table comes from immunoSEQ multiplex PCR, and its TCRdb copy is limited to in-frame clones, with some not included. The sample has a few hundred thousand clones, about nine tenths seen once. Source material: PBMCs or T cells enriched from blood (not recorded which). The receptors derive from a man younger than 30 who had recovered from COVID-19. CDR3s include the opening cysteine and the closing phenylalanine or tryptophan. The D gene is left open where the match is weak. A row's size may be missing; if present it is once, few, many or a size class.

D gene: NA
V gene: TRBV5-1
J gene: TRBJ2-1
clone size: NA
CDR3 length: 13
CDR3 DNA: TGCGCCAGCAGCGCTCCCCCGGGAAATGAGCAGTTCTTC
CDR3 protein: CASSAPPGNEQFF

D gene: NA
V gene: TRBV7-9
J gene: TRBJ2-7
clone size: NA
CDR3 length: 16
CDR3 DNA: TGTGCCAGCAGCCACGTGGAGCACCAGATTACCTACGAGCAGTACTTC
CDR3 protein: CASSHVEHQITYEQYF

D gene: NA
V gene: TRBV12-3/TRBV12-4
J gene: TRBJ1-2
clone size: NA
CDR3 length: 12
CDR3 DNA: TGTGCCAGCAGTCGGGACATCTATGGCTACACCTTC
CDR3 protein: CASSRDIYGYTF

D gene: TRBD2
V gene: TRBV6-5
J gene: TRBJ2-1
clone size: NA
CDR3 length: 14
CDR3 DNA: TGTGCCAGCAGTCAGGGACTAGGGGATAATGAGCAGTTCTTC
CDR3 protein: CASSQGLGDNEQFF

D gene: NA
V gene: TRBV7-2
J gene: TRBJ2-5
clone size: NA
CDR3 length: 13
CDR3 DNA: TGTGCCAGCGGTAGGGGGTCCCGAGAGACCCAGTACTTC
CDR3 protein: CASGRGSRETQYF

D gene: TRBD1
V gene: TRBV11-3
J gene: TRBJ2-1
clone size: NA
CDR3 length: 13
CDR3 DNA: TGTGCCAGCAGCTCTGACAGGGGCGATGAGCAGTTCTTC
CDR3 protein: CASSSDRGDEQFF

D gene: NA
V gene: TRBV2
J gene: TRBJ1-3
clone size: NA
CDR3 length: 15
CDR3 DNA: TGTGCCAGCAGTGTTGACAGCCTCTCTGGAAACACCATATATTTT
CDR3 protein: CASSVDSLSGNTIYF

D gene: TRBD1
V gene: TRBV5-1
J gene: TRBJ2-2
clone size: NA
CDR3 length: 17
CDR3 DNA: TGCGCCAGCAGCTTGGCCGGGACAGGGGTTTCGACCGGGGAGCTGTTTTTT
CDR3 protein: CASSLAGTGVSTGELFF

D gene: NA
V gene: TRBV19
J gene: TRBJ1-4
clone size: NA
CDR3 length: 13
CDR3 DNA: TGTGCCAGTAGTGGCGGGGATCGACGAAAACTGTTTTTT
CDR3 protein: CASSGGDRRKLFF

D gene: NA
V gene: TRBV6-5
J gene: TRBJ1-5
clone size: once
CDR3 length: 12
CDR3 DNA: TGTGCCAGCACAGGGGGCAATCAGCCCCAGCATTTT
CDR3 protein: CASTGGNQPQHF

D gene: NA
V gene: TRBV5-4
J gene: TRBJ1-2
clone size: NA
CDR3 length: 14
CDR3 DNA: TGTGCCAGCAGCCCCTCTGAGCTTAACTATGGCTACACCTTC
CDR3 protein: CASSPSELNYGYTF

D gene: NA
V gene: TRBV5-1
J gene: TRBJ2-7
clone size: NA
CDR3 length: 15
CDR3 DNA: TGCGCCAGCAGCCCGGGTGGGGGCAGAACCTACGAGCAGTACTTC
CDR3 protein: CASSPGGGRTYEQYF

D gene: TRBD1
V gene: TRBV12-3/TRBV12-4
J gene: TRBJ1-2
clone size: NA
CDR3 length: 13
CDR3 DNA: TGTGCCAGCAGTTTCCGCAGGGGGCATGGCTACACCTTC
CDR3 protein: CASSFRRGHGYTF

D gene: TRBD1
V gene: TRBV10-3
J gene: TRBJ1-1
clone size: NA
CDR3 length: 14
CDR3 DNA: TGTGCCATCAGCCTGGACAGGGGTATCACTGAAGCTTTCTTT
CDR3 protein: CAISLDRGITEAFF

D gene: NA
V gene: TRBV5-8
J gene: TRBJ2-7
clone size: NA
CDR3 length: 13
CDR3 DNA: TGTGCCAGCAGCTTGGTCCAAAGGGGTGAGCAGTACTTC
CDR3 protein: CASSLVQRGEQYF

D gene: TRBD1
V gene: TRBV5-1
J gene: TRBJ1-4
clone size: NA
CDR3 length: 13
CDR3 DNA: TGCGCCAGCAAGGGGACAGCAAATGAAAAACTGTTTTTT
CDR3 protein: CASKGTANEKLFF

D gene: NA
V gene: TRBV10-1
J gene: TRBJ2-1
clone size: NA
CDR3 length: 11
CDR3 DNA: TGCGCCAGCAGTGCATACAATGAGCAGTTCTTC
CDR3 protein: CASSAYNEQFF

D gene: NA
V gene: TRBV4-1
J gene: TRBJ1-3
clone size: NA
CDR3 length: 16
CDR3 DNA: TGCGCCAGCAGCCAAGATCCGGGAAACTCTGGAAACACCATATATTTT
CDR3 protein: CASSQDPGNSGNTIYF

D gene: NA
V gene: TRBV4-1
J gene: TRBJ1-5
clone size: NA
CDR3 length: 15
CDR3 DNA: TGCGCCAGCAGCCAAGAATTAGGCGGGCTAGGGTCCCAGCATTTT
CDR3 protein: CASSQELGGLGSQHF

D gene: NA
V gene: TRBV11-2
J gene: TRBJ2-7
clone size: once
CDR3 length: 17
CDR3 DNA: TGTGCCAGCAGCTCGCTAGCGCCCGGAACTTACACCTACGAGCAGTACTTC
CDR3 protein: CASSSLAPGTYTYEQYF

D gene: TRBD2
V gene: TRBV13
J gene: TRBJ2-7
clone size: NA
CDR3 length: 14
CDR3 DNA: TGTGCCAGCAGCCCGGGACTAGCGGTCTACGAGCAGTACTTC
CDR3 protein: CASSPGLAVYEQYF

D gene: NA
V gene: TRBV18
J gene: TRBJ1-2
clone size: NA
CDR3 length: 15
CDR3 DNA: TGTGCCAGCTCACGCTCAGGGGAGGGAATCTCTGGCTACACCTTC
CDR3 protein: CASSRSGEGISGYTF

D gene: TRBD1
V gene: TRBV19
J gene: TRBJ2-5
clone size: NA
CDR3 length: 14
CDR3 DNA: TGTGCCAGTTCCGGGACAGGGTTTAGGGAGACCCAGTACTTC
CDR3 protein: CASSGTGFRETQYF

D gene: NA
V gene: TRBV5-1
J gene: TRBJ1-1
clone size: NA
CDR3 length: 18
CDR3 DNA: TGCGCCAGCAGCTCCCCGATTCTTTCTGGGGCCATCTTCGCTGAAGCTTTCTTT
CDR3 protein: CASSSPILSGAIFAEAFF

D gene: NA
V gene: TRBV5-5
J gene: TRBJ1-1
clone size: NA
CDR3 length: 14
CDR3 DNA: TGTGCCAGCACCGTAAGATGGGGGCCCACTGAAGCTTTCTTT
CDR3 protein: CASTVRWGPTEAFF

D gene: NA
V gene: TRBV12-3/TRBV12-4
J gene: TRBJ2-5
clone size: NA
CDR3 length: 13
CDR3 DNA: TGTGCCAGCAGTTCTAGAACGGGGGAGACCCAGTACTTC
CDR3 protein: CASSSRTGETQYF

D gene: TRBD2
V gene: TRBV19
J gene: TRBJ2-3
clone size: NA
CDR3 length: 19
CDR3 DNA: TGTGCCAGTAGTAACGGGGCGTTGACTAGCGGACCCCTGGGAGATACGCAGTATTTT
CDR3 protein: CASSNGALTSGPLGDTQYF